This T cell receptor beta chain was retrieved from a study of T cell responses to AZD1222 COVID-19 vaccine. Study background: Investigators merged groups given second doses at roughly 4 or roughly 12 weeks. Study-wide points: Spike-specific TCR breadth and depth both grew after two AZD1222 doses. Regions left unmutated in variants are reportedly the target of nearly half of spike-specific TCRs. Most donors were white British, females outnumbered males, and clonal diversity was possibly underestimated.

Generated by immunoSEQ multiplex PCR, the TCRdb table keeps only in-frame clones and is missing some. Among around 100,000 clones listed, about 92% were seen once. Remarks on this clone: What it binds is unknown.

The CDR3 is 14 residues long. Germline lookup yields CDR1 SGHAT and CDR2 FQNNGV. Trimming removed 2 bases at V and 1 base at J, with 8 bases between. The sequence was collected from an adult in good health. The input for sequencing was peripheral blood, taken on day 0 of AZD1222 vaccination. V gene TRBV11-2 combines with J gene TRBJ1-1; D is possibly TRBD1 (5 bases). Written as DNA, the CDR3 is TGTGCCAGCAGCTTACGGGGGGGGAACACTGAAGCTTTCTTT. It translates to CASSLRGGNTEAFF.